The 20 T cell receptor beta chains listed next were all sequenced from one sample in a study of blood T cell repertoires in COVID-19. Assay: immunoSEQ multiplex PCR; the TCRdb copy retains only in-frame clones and omits some. The profile shows some 350,000 clones, around 92% of them singletons. Sequencing was performed on peripheral blood. The receptors come from a woman aged 25 to 39 with COVID-19, enrolled during active disease.

This chain links TRBV19 with TRBJ1-6, with D unclear. The CDR3 is 16 residues long. V lost 3 bases and J lost 7, with 16 bases in between. Per germline, CDR1 LNHDA and CDR2 SQIVND (reference sequence). CDR3 in amino acids: CASSIDTERSNSPLHF. CDR3 nucleotides: TGTGCCAGTAGTATCGATACCGAACGGTCAAATTCACCCCTCCACTTT.

The table lists this clone with a few counts. The DNA for the CDR3 is TGTGCCACGCAGGGGGACAATCAGCCCCAGCATTTT. Translated, it gives CATQGDNQPQHF. The chain employs TRBV28 and TRBJ1-5; 7 nucleotides align to TRBD1. The trim removed 10 bases at V and 3 bases at J, leaving 3 bases unmatched. CDR3 length: 12 residues. Germline V gene data show CDR1 as MDHEN and CDR2 as SYDVKM.

This chain joins TRBV12-3 or TRBV12-4 and TRBJ1-2; a possible D gene is TRBD1 (5 bases). The CDR3 spans 12 residues. V was pared by 0 bases and J by 6 bases, with 5 bases between. The CDR3 DNA sequence: TGTGCCAGCAGTTTAGCAGGGGATGGCTACACCTTC. Translated: CASSLAGDGYTF.

V and J are TRBV6-6 and TRBJ2-5; a possible D gene is TRBD1 (5 bases). Trimming shortened V by 0 bases and J by 7 bases, and 12 bases separated the two germline ends. Germline CDR1 and CDR2: MNHNY and SVGAGI (reference sequence). CDR3 size: 14 residues. In DNA form, the CDR3 reads TGTGCCAGCAGTTACTCGGGGCAGGGTGCGACCCAGTACTTC. Its protein product is CASSYSGQGATQYF.

The CDR3 DNA reads as TGCGCCAGCAGCCAAGAAAACAGGGGACAGAGTGAAAAACTGTTTTTT. It encodes CASSQENRGQSEKLFF. V and J are TRBV4-3 and TRBJ1-4; TRBD1 matches at 7 bases. With 0 bases clipped from V and 7 bases from J, the junction kept 8 bases outside the gene matches. Germline V gene sequence: CDR1 LGHNA, CDR2 YSLEER. This CDR3 has 16 amino acids.

The CDR3 spells CASSPLAKNNEQFF. For the CDR3, the DNA is TGTGCCAGCTCACCACTGGCCAAAAACAATGAGCAGTTCTTC. This chain joins TRBV18 and TRBJ2-1; D is undetermined. The CDR3 is made up of 14 amino acids. Germline V gene sequence: CDR1 KGHSH, CDR2 LQKENI. The ends were cut back, 1 base at V and 5 bases at J, with 9 bases in the middle.

The V and J genes are TRBV4-3 and TRBJ2-1, with 11 nucleotides matching TRBD2. CDR1 is LGHNA, CDR2 YSLEER, per germline. CDR3 length: 17 amino acids. After removal of 0 bases from V and 4 bases from J, the junction contained 5 bases not matched to a gene. The CDR3 here is CASSQDFTSGRYNEQFF. The CDR3 DNA sequence: TGCGCCAGCAGCCAAGATTTCACTAGCGGGAGATACAATGAGCAGTTCTTC.

The chain uses TRBV7-9 and TRBJ2-3; 11 nucleotides agree with TRBD2. Germline V CDR1 and CDR2: SEHNR, FQNEAQ (reference sequence). This CDR3 has 15 residues. With 5 bases clipped from V and 4 bases from J, the junction kept 5 bases outside the gene matches. In DNA, the CDR3 is TGTGCCAGCAGCACGACTAGCGGGACCCCAGATACGCAGTATTTT. It codes for CASSTTSGTPDTQYF.

The CDR3 protein is CPGTGGEQYV. DNA for the CDR3: TGTCCCGGGACAGGGGGCGAGCAGTACGTC. The chain links TRBV18 to TRBJ2-7, with TRBD1 matching 11 bases. The germline V gene encodes CDR1 KGHSH and CDR2 LQKENI. The CDR3 loop spans 10 amino acids.

The CDR3 reads CASRRTGESNQPQHF. The CDR3 nucleotides read TGTGCCAGCAGAAGGACAGGGGAAAGCAATCAGCCCCAGCATTTT. The rearrangement links TRBV6-5 to TRBJ1-5, with 9 bases that match TRBD1. The V gene's germline CDR1 is MNHEY and CDR2 SVGAGI. The CDR3 totals 15 residues. Trimming took 6 bases from V and 1 from J; bases not matched to a gene: 4.

The chain uses TRBV3-1 (or the pseudogene TRBV3-2) and TRBJ2-3; 8 nucleotides align to TRBD2. CDR1 and CDR2 (germline): LGHDT, YNNKEL (reference sequence). The CDR3 runs to 14 residues. V lost 11 bases to trimming and J lost 4 bases; unmatched junction nucleotides: 11. The CDR3 coding sequence is TGTGCCTGCTACCAGCGGGGGAGGGCAGATACGCAGTATTTT. This sequence encodes CACYQRGRADTQYF.

The chain employs TRBV25-1 and TRBJ1-3, with TRBD1 as a possible D gene (5 bases). Germline loops: CDR1 MGHDK, CDR2 SYGVNS. The ends were cut back, 4 bases at V and 4 bases at J, with 11 bases in the middle. The CDR3 totals 14 residues. For the CDR3, the DNA is TGTGCCAGCAGTGTACCTGGGGCCGGAAACACCATATATTTT. Translating it yields CASSVPGAGNTIYF.

V and J are TRBV11-3 and TRBJ1-1, with D perhaps matching TRBD1 (6 bases). The CDR3 has 17 residues. V lost 0 bases and J lost 1, with 15 bases in between. Germline CDR1 reads SGHNT; CDR2 reads YENEEA. The CDR3 loop is CASSLDHWGGQNTEAFF. CDR3 nucleotide sequence: TGTGCCAGCAGCTTAGATCATTGGGGGGGACAGAACACTGAAGCTTTCTTT.

The chain links TRBV5-6 to TRBJ2-7; TRBD1 might be the D (5 bases). The germline gives CDR1 SGHDT, CDR2 YYEEEE. V was shortened by 0 bases and J by 0 bases, with 16 bases between the two germline ends. There are 17 residues in the CDR3. The CDR3 sequence is CASSLVRQGRRSYEQYV. The CDR3 bases are TGTGCCAGCAGCTTGGTTCGGCAGGGAAGACGCTCCTACGAGCAGTACGTC.

The chain joins TRBV6-5 to TRBJ2-1; no reliable D call. This CDR3 contains 11 residues. Germline-derived CDR1 and CDR2 are MNHEY and SVGAGI. The V end was cut by 1 base, the J end by 9 bases, with 4 bases between. CDR3 nucleotides: TGTGCCAGCAGTTACTACGGTGAGCAGTTCTTC. This encodes CASSYYGEQFF.

This chain uses TRBV4-2 with TRBJ2-7; D might be TRBD1 (6 bases). This CDR3 is built from 15 residues. Germline CDR1 and CDR2: LGHNA and YNFKEQ. Trimming took off 0 bases at V and 0 bases at J, with 9 bases between the two ends. The CDR3 region is CASSQETGSSYEQYF. As DNA, the CDR3 is TGTGCCAGCAGCCAAGAGACAGGATCCTCCTACGAGCAGTACTTC.

CDR3 region: CASSYSGDNQPQHF. The CDR3 DNA reads as TGTGCCAGCAGTTACTCCGGGGACAATCAGCCCCAGCATTTT. V and J are TRBV6-2 or TRBV6-3 and TRBJ1-5; D call uncertain. The V gene lost 0 bases and the J gene lost 3 bases, with 6 bases spanning the gap. The CDR3 covers 14 residues. Germline CDR1 MNHEY, CDR2 SVGEGT.

This chain uses TRBV5-1 with TRBJ1-3; D ambiguous. The length of the CDR3 is 16 residues. V lost 3 bases and J lost 0, with 13 bases in between. Per the germline V gene, CDR1 is SGHRS and CDR2 is YFSETQ. CDR3 nucleotide sequence: TGCGCCAGCAGCTCCGGACTTCTTTTCTCTGGAAACACCATATATTTT. It encodes CASSSGLLFSGNTIYF.

The V call is TRBV6-5, the J call TRBJ1-1; no definite D call. Germline V CDR1 and CDR2: MNHEY, SVGAGI. Trimming pared 6 bases from V and 4 bases from J, leaving 12 bases between. The CDR3 totals 13 residues. CDR3 sequence (DNA): TGTGCCAGCAGCCTCGGCCGGGGCACTGAAGCTTTCTTT. The encoded protein is CASSLGRGTEAFF.

V usage is TRBV27 and J usage is TRBJ1-5, with a possible D match to TRBD1 (6 bases). The V end lost 8 bases, the J end lost 0 bases, and 17 bases lay between the germline ends. The CDR3 is 16 amino acids. From germline, CDR1 is MNHEY and CDR2 SMNVEV (reference sequence). CDR3 DNA: TGTGCCAGCTCGCTCACAGGGAGTCATAGCAATCAGCCCCAGCATTTT. Its translation is CASSLTGSHSNQPQHF.